Sequencing of this T cell receptor beta chain was carried out in a study of T cell responses to AZD1222 COVID-19 vaccine (dated by TCRdb to about 2021). Turning to the overall study: AZD1222 recipients with second doses at about 4 weeks or about 12 weeks were pooled, because spike-specific TCR depth and breadth did not differ between schedules. TCR sequencing covered 233 trial participants: 207 given two doses of AZD1222 and about 26 given two doses of MenACWY control vaccine. Enrollment into the trials was organized by age into subgroups of 18-55, 56-69 and 70-plus years, and those subgroups contained approximately 150, 30 and 60 TCR-sequenced participants, respectively. Points the paper makes about the study in general: Conclusions about previously exposed vaccinees were limited because only six AZD1222 recipients were SARS-CoV-2 seropositive at baseline. CD4 TCRs associated with the vaccine covered the entire spike protein, and the dominant responses were in regions 160-218 and 743-854. In the small 56-69-year group, the increase in depth fell short of significance, most likely because of low power. Participants were mostly white British and included more females than males, and it was suggested by the authors that clonal diversity may have been underestimated. No day 14 peak-response samples were available, so repertoires were characterized only after the peak T cell response. After two AZD1222 doses, spike-specific TCR breadth and depth were significantly higher than at day 0 and than in MenACWY recipients. Nearly half of unique spike-specific TCRs reportedly recognized epitopes outside regions mutated in the B.1.351 and B.1.1.7 variants.

The CDR3 covers 15 residues, taking in both the cysteine and the phenylalanine. Only the CDR3 DNA stays, 45 bases, in frame from base 1. V is clipped by 0 bases and J by 3 bases, and the sequence between their germline boundaries is 9 bases long. CDR1 and CDR2 were assigned from the germline V gene as SGHTA and FQGNSA. The CDR3 regions of human TCRbeta chains were subjected to immunosequencing. The source study handled its data this way. TCRs in the repertoires were compared against a reference library of SARS-CoV-2-specific TCRs that had been generated with the MIRA antigen-specificity platform. Breadth was defined as the fraction of unique TCRs that were SARS-CoV-2-associated, and depth was defined as the fraction of total T cells that were SARS-CoV-2-associated. Using the MIRA data, every spike-specific TCR was mapped to the spike region that the TCR reacted to and assigned to either a CD4 or a CD8 class. Log10-transformed breadth and depth values were compared by one-way ANOVA with Sidak's multiple comparisons tests. This immuneACCESS table, as held by TCRdb, lists in-frame sequences with V and J called but not all clones. Of the missing ones, under half trace to an unresolved V gene in checked studies; the others have no known cause. D and trimming come from the DNA, and the V and J calls and clone size come from that table. The sample records about 100,000 clones, approximately 90% of which are singletons. The leading ten clones occupy roughly 2% of the sample.

Details on this clone: No cognate antigen has been identified for it. Per-nucleotide qualities are absent, and no much larger clonotype sits a single base away. Other nucleotide sequences from this sample produce the same CDR3.

Taken with the paper, the label for time point translates to: baseline before first vaccination. Samples from vaccinated people were obtained from the UK trials COV001 and COV002, which included a single-blind randomized controlled phase 2/3 trial of AZD1222 (ChAdOx1 nCoV-19) in healthy adults. For TCRbeta chain sequencing, PBMC samples were collected from trial participants at day 0 and at day 28 after the second dose. Sequencing used peripheral blood, obtained on day 0 of AZD1222 vaccination. This TCR was sampled from an adult in good health. Rearrangement joined TRBV7-2 to TRBJ2-1, with TRBD2 perhaps the D gene, on 6 matching bases. The CDR3 in this case is CASSLAGGFYNEQFF. The sequenced DNA: TGTGCCAGCAGCTTAGCGGGAGGCTTCTACAATGAGCAGTTCTTC.